The next 4 T cell receptor beta chains were all read from a single sample in a study of T cell clonality in common variable immunodeficiency. Here immunoSEQ multiplex PCR was the method, and the copy in TCRdb shows in-frame clones only, minus some. The repertoire yields tens of thousands of clones, none seen only once; the top ten contain approximately 3%. The sample consisted of peripheral blood mononuclear cells. The source of these receptors is a person aged 18 to 75 in good health.

This clone showed up many times. The CDR3 extends 3 residues past the end of the read, so its final part is completed from the germline J gene. V and J are TRBV7-6 and TRBJ2-3; D is perhaps TRBD1 (7 bases). Germline-derived CDR1 and CDR2 are SGHVS and FNYEAQ. The CDR3 totals 13 residues. With 6 bases removed from V and 6 bases from J, the gap between germline ends came to 13 bases. CDR3 sequence: CASSPGGRDTQYF. The covered CDR3 bases are TGTGCCAGCAGTCCAGGGGGGCGGGATACG.

This clone was recorded many times. Read sequence stops 3 residues before the CDR3 end, and the germline J gene provides the missing end. This rearrangement joins TRBV7-2 to TRBJ1-4; D is uncertain. CDR1 and CDR2 (germline): SGHTA, FQGNSA. V was clipped by 0 bases and J by 2 bases, with 4 bases between them. This CDR3 has 14 amino acids. CDR3 DNA, as far as it was read: TGTGCCAGCAGCTTAGCTAGTACTAATGAAAAA. Residues: CASSLASTNEK. In full, the CDR3 reads CASSLASTNEKLFF. The entire variable domain, with the rest obtained from reference TRBV7-2 and TRBJ1-4, is as follows: GAGVSQSPSNKVTEKGKDVELRCDPISGHTALYWYRQSLGQGLEFLIYFQGNSAPDKSGLPSDRFSAERTGGSVSTLTIQRTQQEDSAVYLCASSLASTNEKLFFGSGTQLSVL.

This clone was observed many times. The read terminates 3 residues before the CDR3 end, so the remaining end is supplied by the germline J gene. This chain joins TRBV20-1 and TRBJ2-3; 7 nucleotides agree with TRBD2. Germline lookup yields CDR1 DFQATT and CDR2 SNEGSKA (reference sequence). The ends lost 2 bases at V and 0 bases at J; junction bases unmatched: 11. The CDR3 spans 17 residues. CDR3 DNA (partial): TGCAGTGCTAGAAACTCCCGGCCTAGCGGAAGCACAGATACG. This encodes CSARNSRPSGSTDT. From start to end, the CDR3 is CSARNSRPSGSTDTQYF.

Many counts were recorded for this clone. The read is 3 residues too short to cover the CDR3 end, so that end is filled in from the germline J gene. V usage is TRBV18 and J usage is TRBJ2-5, with 8 nucleotides matching TRBD1. Unmatched junction bases numbered 7, after V lost 2 bases and J lost 5 bases. Germline V lookup: CDR1 KGHSH, CDR2 LQKENI. The CDR3 is made up of 15 amino acids. The part of the CDR3 DNA that was read is TGTGCCAGCTCACCAATGGGACAGGCTGGGGAGACC. Translation: CASSPMGQAGET. The complete CDR3 sequence is CASSPMGQAGETQYF.